This T cell receptor (beta chain) was retrieved from a study of blood T cell repertoires in COVID-19. Study as a whole: The United States, Italy and Spain supplied acute and convalescent COVID-19 samples. T cells, B-cell-depleted T cells, or PBMCs supplied cDNA or gDNA.

Germline-derived CDR1 and CDR2 are LNHDA and SQIVND (reference sequence). The trim removed 5 bases at V and 6 bases at J, leaving 17 bases unmatched. CDR3 size: 17 residues. Original analysis: From reference gene primer amplification, estimates of nucleated cell counts were derived. TCRdb's table, derived via immunoSEQ multiplex PCR, lists solely in-frame clones and lacks some. D and trimming were read from the DNA, whereas the V and J calls and clone size are those reported in that table. This sample yields about 39,000 clones, of which approximately 93% are seen a single time; roughly 2% belongs to the top ten.

The sample taken for sequencing was peripheral blood. This receptor was taken from a man in his forties or fifties with active COVID-19. V and J are TRBV19 and TRBJ1-2; TRBD1 matches 8 bases. The CDR3 is CASSARTGQLSTHGYTF. CDR3 in DNA: TGTGCCAGTAGTGCCAGGACAGGGCAACTCTCGACCCATGGCTACACCTTC.